These 15 T cell receptor beta chains share one sample of origin, sequenced in a study of T cells after yellow fever vaccination. TCRdb reprocessed the 5' RACE reads via MiXCR and lists one record per CDR3 protein. Found here are about 340,000 distinct CDR3 sequences, 3% to 4.5% of them singletons; the top ten hold more than 20%. The input for sequencing was PBMCs, taken 5 days after the yellow fever booster vaccination. These receptors were collected from a man between 18 and 35 years old who received the YFV17D yellow fever vaccine.

This clonotype was counted ten times or more. This chain links TRBV4-3 with TRBJ2-6; TRBD1 aligns across 12 bases. Trimming cost V 4 bases and J 1 base; bases outside gene matches: 5. CDR1 and CDR2 from the germline V gene are LGHNA and YSLEER. The CDR3 has 18 amino acids. CDR3 in DNA: TGCGCCAGCAGCCCGTCGGGACAGGGGGCGTCTGGGGCCAACGTCCTGACTTTC. Its translation is CASSPSGQGASGANVLTF.

This chain uses TRBV3-1 with TRBJ2-1; 8 positions agree with TRBD1. The CDR3 has 22 residues. V shed 0 bases and J 3 bases; nucleotides not matched to a gene: 22. Per germline, CDR1 LGHDT and CDR2 YNNKEL (reference sequence). The CDR3 reads CASSQDLPTGEQILTDYNEQFF. The DNA for the CDR3 is TGTGCCAGCAGCCAAGATCTTCCGACAGGGGAGCAGATACTAACTGACTACAATGAGCAGTTCTTC.

This clonotype occurred many times. The chain uses TRBV11-3 and TRBJ2-6, with TRBD1 as a possible D gene (5 bases). CDR1 SGHNT and CDR2 YENEEA come from the germline V gene. The V end was cut by 0 bases, the J end by 0 bases, with 12 bases between. This CDR3 has 18 amino acids. The CDR3 sequence is CASSLERGRISGANVLTF. The CDR3 nucleotides are TGTGCCAGCAGCTTAGAAAGGGGTCGGATCTCTGGGGCCAACGTCCTGACTTTC.

V usage is TRBV15 and J usage is TRBJ2-1; D gene uncertain. V shed 0 bases and J shed 8 bases, with 17 bases lying between them. The V gene's germline CDR1 is LNHNV and CDR2 YYDKDF (reference sequence). This CDR3 has 16 residues. CDR3 in amino acids: CATSRDGPLERHEQFF. The CDR3 nucleotides are TGTGCCACCAGCAGAGATGGGCCTCTGGAGCGTCATGAGCAGTTCTTC.

The chain employs TRBV20-1 and TRBJ2-3; weak D call: TRBD1 (6 bases). This CDR3 comprises 14 residues. Germline V gene sequence: CDR1 DFQATT, CDR2 SNEGSKA (reference sequence). Trimming took 2 bases from V and 1 from J, leaving 10 bases between them. In nucleotides, the CDR3 is TGCAGTGCTAGAATGGGGGCGGGCACAGATACGCAGTATTTT. It yields the protein CSARMGAGTDTQYF.

This clonotype was seen at least ten times. CDR3 bases: TGTGCCACCAGCAGAGACCTGGGCCAAGAGACCCAGTACTTC. It is translated as CATSRDLGQETQYF. This chain uses TRBV15 with TRBJ2-5, with D unclear. The CDR3 is 14 amino acids. Between the trimmed V and J ends, which lost 0 bases and 1 base, there was a span of 6 bases. Germline CDR1 LNHNV, CDR2 YYDKDF (reference sequence).

The chain combines TRBV7-2 with TRBJ1-4; the D is unclear. The germline V and J ends were trimmed by 5 bases and 0 bases, with 10 bases remaining between them. CDR3 size: 15 residues. Germline V CDR1 and CDR2: SGHTA, FQGNSA. The CDR3 loop reads CASSLKAATNEKLFF. In DNA form, the CDR3 reads TGTGCCAGCAGCCTAAAGGCTGCAACTAATGAAAAACTGTTTTTT.

This clonotype was counted between two and nine times. The chain uses TRBV5-1 and TRBJ2-7; 7 nucleotides agree with TRBD2. After removal of 2 bases from V and 2 bases from J, the junction contained 7 bases not matched to a gene. Germline V gene lookup returns CDR1 SGHRS and CDR2 YFSETQ. The CDR3 is 15 residues long. CDR3 sequence (DNA): TGCGCCAGCAGCTTTGGGCCGGGGGGACCCTACGAGCAGTACTTC. Protein: CASSFGPGGPYEQYF.

V is TRBV7-2 and J is TRBJ1-4; TRBD1 is a possible D gene (5 bases). CDR1 and CDR2 from the germline V gene are SGHTA and FQGNSA. This CDR3 comprises 11 residues. V lost 5 bases and J 12 bases, leaving 10 bases between the germline ends. The CDR3 reads CASSEGAELFF. In nucleotides, the CDR3 is TGTGCCAGCAGCGAAGGGGCGGAACTGTTTTTT.

This clonotype was recorded many times. The rearrangement links TRBV4-3 to TRBJ2-7; D is ambiguous. The CDR3 totals 14 residues. From germline, CDR1 is LGHNA and CDR2 YSLEER. V lost 0 bases, J lost 3 bases, and 9 bases lay in between. The CDR3 sequence is CASSQDLGDYEQYF. The CDR3, as DNA: TGCGCCAGCAGCCAAGATCTTGGAGACTACGAGCAGTACTTC.

This chain connects TRBV7-6 to TRBJ1-5; maybe TRBD1 (6 bases). Germline lookup yields CDR1 SGHVS and CDR2 FNYEAQ. The CDR3 runs to 16 residues. Deletions cut 2 bases from V and 0 bases from J, with 11 bases between. The chain's CDR3 is CASSLTDRISNQPQHF. CDR3 sequence (DNA): TGTGCCAGCAGCTTAACGGACAGAATTAGCAATCAGCCCCAGCATTTT. The full variable domain, completed using reference TRBV7-6 and TRBJ1-5, is GAGVSQSPRYKVTKRGQDVALRCDPISGHVSLYWYRQALGQGPEFLTYFNYEAQQDKSGLPNDRFSAERPEGSISTLTIQRTEQRDSAMYRCASSLTDRISNQPQHFGDGTRLSIL.

This clonotype was observed at least ten times. This chain connects TRBV6-6 to TRBJ2-6, with a possible D match to TRBD1 (7 bases). Looked up from germline, CDR1 is MNHNY and CDR2 is SVGAGI (reference sequence). The V and J ends lost 5 bases and 0 bases respectively, with 14 bases between them. The length of the CDR3 is 17 residues. CDR3 sequence: CASSRAGGLSGANVLTF. CDR3 in DNA: TGTGCCAGCAGTAGGGCAGGGGGACTCTCTGGGGCCAACGTCCTGACTTTC.

V and J are TRBV7-7 and TRBJ2-1; D ambiguous. V lost 5 bases and J 9 bases, leaving 17 bases between the germline ends. Germline V gene sequence: CDR1 SSHAT, CDR2 FNYEAQ (reference sequence). The CDR3 contains 14 residues. CDR3 nucleotide sequence: TGTGCCAGCAGCACCGGGCCCCCCTCGGGTGAGCAGTTCTTC. Encoded protein: CASSTGPPSGEQFF.

This clonotype was counted at least ten times. The rearrangement uses TRBV6-2 or TRBV6-3 and TRBJ1-5; tentative D call: TRBD1 (6 bases). V lost 6 bases, J lost 4 bases, and 13 bases lay in between. Germline-derived CDR1 and CDR2 are MNHEY and SVGEGT. The CDR3 extends over 14 amino acids. CDR3 sequence: CASSRGGTNQPQHF. The CDR3 DNA follows: TGTGCCAGCAGCAGAGGGGGGACAAATCAGCCCCAGCATTTT.

This clonotype was seen many times. This chain uses TRBV4-3 with TRBJ1-2, with D possibly TRBD1 on 5 matching bases. Trimming left V 0 bases short and J 3 bases short, with 14 bases between. Germline V gene sequence: CDR1 LGHNA, CDR2 YSLEER. The length of the CDR3 is 16 residues. The CDR3 protein is CASSQDYLRGDYGYTF. CDR3 sequence (DNA): TGCGCCAGCAGCCAAGATTATCTCCGGGGCGACTATGGCTACACCTTC.